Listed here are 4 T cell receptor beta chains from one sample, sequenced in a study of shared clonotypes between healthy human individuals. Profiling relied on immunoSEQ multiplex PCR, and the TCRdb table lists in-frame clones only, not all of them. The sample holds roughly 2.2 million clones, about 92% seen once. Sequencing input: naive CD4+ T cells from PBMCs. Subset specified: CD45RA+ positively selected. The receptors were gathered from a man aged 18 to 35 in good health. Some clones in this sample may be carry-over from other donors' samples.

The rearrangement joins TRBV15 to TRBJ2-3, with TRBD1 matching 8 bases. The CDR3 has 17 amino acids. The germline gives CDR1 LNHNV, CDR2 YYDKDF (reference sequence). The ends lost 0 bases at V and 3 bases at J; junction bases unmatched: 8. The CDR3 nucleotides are TGTGCCACCAGCAGAGATAAGGCAGGGGGCGGGACAGATACGCAGTATTTT. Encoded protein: CATSRDKAGGGTDTQYF. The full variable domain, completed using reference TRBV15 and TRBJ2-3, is DAMVIQNPRYQVTQFGKPVTLSCSQTLNHNVMYWYQQKSSQAPKLLFHYYDKDFNNEADTPDNFQSRRPNTSFCFLDIRSPGLGDTAMYLCATSRDKAGGGTDTQYFGPGTRLTVL.

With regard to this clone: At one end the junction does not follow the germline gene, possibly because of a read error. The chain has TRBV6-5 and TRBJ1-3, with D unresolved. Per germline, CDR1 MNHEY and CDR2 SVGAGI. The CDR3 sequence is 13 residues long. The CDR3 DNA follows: TGTGCCAGCAGTTACTCGACCGGAAGCACCATATATTTT. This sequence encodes CASSYSTGSTIYF.

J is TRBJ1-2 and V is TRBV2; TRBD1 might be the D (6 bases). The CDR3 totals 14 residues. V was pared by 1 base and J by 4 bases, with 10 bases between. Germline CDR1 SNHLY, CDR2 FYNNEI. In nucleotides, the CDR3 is TGTGCCAGCAGTGAAGATAACAGGGCCTATGGCTACACCTTC. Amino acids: CASSEDNRAYGYTF.

The chain's CDR3 is CASSPGGGSEQFF. In DNA form, the CDR3 reads TGTGCCAGCAGCCCCGGGGGGGGTAGTGAGCAGTTCTTC. V usage is TRBV6-6 and J usage is TRBJ2-1, with 8 bases aligning to TRBD2. This CDR3 region has 13 residues. Germline CDR1 is MNHNY and CDR2 is SVGAGI (reference sequence). J gave up 9 bases and V 6 bases, and 7 bases lay outside the gene matches.